This TCR beta chain was captured by sequencing in a study of blood T cell repertoires in COVID-19. About the research overall: The United States, Italy and Spain provided the acute and convalescent COVID-19 samples. T cells, B-cell-depleted T cells, or PBMCs supplied cDNA or gDNA.

Looked up from germline, CDR1 is SGHDN and CDR2 is FVKESK. The CDR3 covers 15 residues. V was cut by 3 bases and J by 0 bases, with 12 bases left in between. Original data processing: It was from reference gene primer amplification that nucleated cell counts were estimated. Produced via immunoSEQ multiplex PCR; TCRdb's table is partial and in-frame only. For V, J and clone size, that table is used; D and trimming come from the DNA. Of a few hundred thousand clones in the sample, less than 90% were seen once. The V call is TRBV14, the J call TRBJ2-7, with D perhaps TRBD1 (5 bases). What was sequenced was peripheral blood. This TCR came from a man between 60 and 70 years old who had recovered from COVID-19. CDR3 coding DNA: TGTGCCAGCAGCCACGACAGCCTCAGCTCCTACGAGCAGTACTTC. Translated: CASSHDSLSSYEQYF. The full variable domain, its missing parts supplied by reference TRBV14 and TRBJ2-7, is EAGVTQFPSHSVIEKGQTVTLRCDPISGHDNLYWYRRVMGKEIKFLLHFVKESKQDESGMPNNRFLAERTGGTYSTLKVQPAELEDSGVYFCASSHDSLSSYEQYFGPGTRLTVT.